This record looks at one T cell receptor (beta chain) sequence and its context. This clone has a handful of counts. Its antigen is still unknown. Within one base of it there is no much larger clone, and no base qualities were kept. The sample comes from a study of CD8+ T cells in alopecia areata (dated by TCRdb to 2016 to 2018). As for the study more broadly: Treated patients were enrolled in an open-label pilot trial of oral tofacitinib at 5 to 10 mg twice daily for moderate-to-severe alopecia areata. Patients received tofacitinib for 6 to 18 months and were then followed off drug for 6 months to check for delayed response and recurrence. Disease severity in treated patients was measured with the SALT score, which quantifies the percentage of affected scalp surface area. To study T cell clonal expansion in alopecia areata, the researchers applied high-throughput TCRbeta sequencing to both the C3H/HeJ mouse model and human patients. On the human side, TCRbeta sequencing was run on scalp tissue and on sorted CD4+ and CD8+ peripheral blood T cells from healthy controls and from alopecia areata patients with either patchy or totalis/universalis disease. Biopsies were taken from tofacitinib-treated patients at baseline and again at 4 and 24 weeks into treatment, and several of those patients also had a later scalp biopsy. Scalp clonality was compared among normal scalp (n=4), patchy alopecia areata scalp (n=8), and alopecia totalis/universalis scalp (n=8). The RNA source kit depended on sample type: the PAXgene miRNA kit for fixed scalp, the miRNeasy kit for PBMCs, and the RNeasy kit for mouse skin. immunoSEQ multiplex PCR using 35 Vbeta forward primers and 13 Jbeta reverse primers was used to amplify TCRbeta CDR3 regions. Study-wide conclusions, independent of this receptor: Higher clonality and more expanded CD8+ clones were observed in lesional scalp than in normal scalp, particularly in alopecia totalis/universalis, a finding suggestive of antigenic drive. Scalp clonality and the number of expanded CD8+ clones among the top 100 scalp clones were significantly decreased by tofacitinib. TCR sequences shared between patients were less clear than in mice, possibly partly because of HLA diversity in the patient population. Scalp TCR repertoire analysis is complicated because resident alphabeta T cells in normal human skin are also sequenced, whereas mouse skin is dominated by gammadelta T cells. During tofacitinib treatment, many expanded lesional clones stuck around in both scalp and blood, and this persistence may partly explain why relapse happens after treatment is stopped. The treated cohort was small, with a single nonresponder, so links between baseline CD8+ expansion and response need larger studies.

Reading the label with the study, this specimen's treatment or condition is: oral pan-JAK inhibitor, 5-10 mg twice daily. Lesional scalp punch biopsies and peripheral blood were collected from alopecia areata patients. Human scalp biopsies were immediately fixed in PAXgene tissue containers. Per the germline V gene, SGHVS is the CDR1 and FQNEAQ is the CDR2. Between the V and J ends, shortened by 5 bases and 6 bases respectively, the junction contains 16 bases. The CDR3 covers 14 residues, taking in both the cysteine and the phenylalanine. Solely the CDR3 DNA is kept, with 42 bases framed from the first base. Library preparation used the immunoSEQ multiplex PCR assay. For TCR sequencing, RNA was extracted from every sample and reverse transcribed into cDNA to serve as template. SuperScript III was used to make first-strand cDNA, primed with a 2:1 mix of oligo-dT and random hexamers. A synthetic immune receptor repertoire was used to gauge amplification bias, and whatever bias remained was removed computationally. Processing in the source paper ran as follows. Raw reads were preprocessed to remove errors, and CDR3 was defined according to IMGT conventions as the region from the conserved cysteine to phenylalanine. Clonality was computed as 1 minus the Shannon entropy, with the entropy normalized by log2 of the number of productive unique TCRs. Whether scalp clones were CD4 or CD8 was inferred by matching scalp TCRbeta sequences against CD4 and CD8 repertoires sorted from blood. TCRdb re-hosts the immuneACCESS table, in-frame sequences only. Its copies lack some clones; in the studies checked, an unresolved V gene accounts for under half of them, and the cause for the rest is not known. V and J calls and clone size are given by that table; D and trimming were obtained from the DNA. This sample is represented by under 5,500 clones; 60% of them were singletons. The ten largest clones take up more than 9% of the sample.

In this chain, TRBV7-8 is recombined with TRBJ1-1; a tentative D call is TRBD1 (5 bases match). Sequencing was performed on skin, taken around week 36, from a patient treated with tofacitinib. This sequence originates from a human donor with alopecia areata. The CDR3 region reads CASSLYRLGAEAFF. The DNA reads TGTGCCAGCAGCCTTTACAGGCTCGGGGCTGAAGCTTTCTTT. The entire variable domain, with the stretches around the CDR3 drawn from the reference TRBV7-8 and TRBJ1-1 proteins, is GAGVSQSPRYKVAKRGQDVALRCDPISGHVSLFWYQQALGQGPEFLTYFQNEAQLDKSGLPSDRFFAERPEGSVSTLKIQRTQQEDSAVYLCASSLYRLGAEAFFGQGTRLTVV.